The 15 T cell receptor beta chains below come from one sample, sequenced in a study of T cells in localized non-small cell lung cancer. Sequencing was performed with immunoSEQ multiplex PCR; in TCRdb, only in-frame clones are kept and a portion is missing. The data contain approximately 10,000 clones, roughly 80% of them singletons. The source was peripheral blood mononuclear cells, collected before any cancer treatment. These receptors came from a female donor older than 55 with stage II lung adenocarcinoma.

This chain joins TRBV18 and TRBJ1-5, with D perhaps TRBD1 (6 bases). CDR1 is KGHSH, CDR2 LQKENI, per germline. V lost 0 bases, J lost 7 bases, and 16 bases lay in between. The CDR3 consists of 16 residues. The CDR3 sequence is CASSPPNRAGRQPQHF. The CDR3 DNA sequence: TGTGCCAGCTCACCACCGAACAGGGCGGGACGGCAGCCCCAGCATTTT.

The V call is TRBV18, the J call TRBJ2-2, with TRBD2 matching over 13 bases. CDR1 and CDR2 (germline): KGHSH, LQKENI. The CDR3 is 16 residues long. The J segment lost 3 bases and the V segment lost 4 bases, leaving 2 bases of the junction unmatched. This chain's CDR3 is CASSRLAGGYTGELFF. The CDR3 DNA follows: TGTGCCAGCTCACGACTAGCGGGGGGATACACCGGGGAGCTGTTTTTT.

This chain joins TRBV5-1 and TRBJ2-1; 10 nucleotides agree with TRBD2. CDR1 is SGHRS, CDR2 YFSETQ, per germline. CDR3 length equals 17 residues. V shed 0 bases and J 1 base; nucleotides not matched to a gene: 4. In nucleotides, the CDR3 is TGCGCCAGCAGCTTGGCTAGCGGGGGCCTTTCCTACAATGAGCAGTTCTTC. Protein sequence: CASSLASGGLSYNEQFF.

This chain joins TRBV5-1 and TRBJ2-1; 8 bases line up with TRBD2. Per the germline V gene, CDR1 is SGHRS and CDR2 is YFSETQ. With 2 bases clipped from V and 0 bases from J, the junction kept 16 bases outside the gene matches. The CDR3 is 20 residues long. CDR3 protein: CASSFPSGGTSFTSYNEQFF. The CDR3 coding sequence is TGCGCCAGCAGCTTCCCAAGCGGGGGCACATCCTTTACCTCCTACAATGAGCAGTTCTTC.

The chain has TRBV19 and TRBJ2-5; D ambiguous. Between the trimmed V and J ends, which lost 2 bases and 9 bases, there was a span of 10 bases. The CDR3 has 12 amino acids. The germline V gene has CDR1 LNHDA and CDR2 SQIVND (reference sequence). CDR3 loop: CASSIKLGPQYF. CDR3 sequence (DNA): TGTGCCAGTAGTATAAAGTTGGGTCCCCAGTACTTC. The whole variable domain, remainder taken from reference TRBV19 and TRBJ2-5, is DGGITQSPKYLFRKEGQNVTLSCEQNLNHDAMYWYRQDPGQGLRLIYYSQIVNDFQKGDIAEGYSVSREKKESFPLTVTSAQKNPTAFYLCASSIKLGPQYFGPGTRLLVL.

V gene TRBV4-1 combines with J gene TRBJ2-7, with 9 bases matching TRBD1. The CDR3 has 15 residues. Germline values: CDR1 MGHRA, CDR2 YSYEKL. Trimming took 2 bases from V and 3 from J; bases not matched to a gene: 5. The CDR3 region is CASSQLGQGHYEQYF. The CDR3 DNA follows: TGCGCCAGCAGCCAACTGGGACAGGGTCACTACGAGCAGTACTTC.

V gene TRBV19 combines with J gene TRBJ1-1, with 7 bases fitting TRBD1. This CDR3 contains 14 residues. The V and J ends lost 7 bases and 1 base, in that order; junction bases with no gene match: 6. Germline lookup yields CDR1 LNHDA and CDR2 SQIVND (reference sequence). The CDR3 DNA reads as TGTGCCAGTATTAGAGGGGGCGCGAACACTGAAGCTTTCTTT. The encoded protein is CASIRGGANTEAFF.

The chain uses TRBV10-2 and TRBJ2-7, with D uncertain. Between the trimmed V and J ends, which lost 7 bases and 1 base, there was a span of 8 bases. CDR3 length: 12 residues. Germline V gives CDR1 WSHSY, CDR2 SAAADI. Here the CDR3 DNA reads TGCGCCAGCAAAACCGGGTCCTACGAGCAGTACTTC. Residues: CASKTGSYEQYF.

This chain links TRBV5-1 with TRBJ2-5, with D perhaps TRBD2 (7 bases). V was cut by 7 bases and J by 5 bases, with 15 bases left in between. Germline V gene data show CDR1 as SGHRS and CDR2 as YFSETQ. The CDR3 contains 13 residues. Written as DNA, the CDR3 is TGCGCCAGCGGGGGGGCACCTGAGGAGACCCAGTACTTC. Its translation: CASGGAPEETQYF.

This chain links TRBV4-1 with TRBJ1-2, with D possibly being TRBD1 (5 bases). Germline V gene lookup returns CDR1 MGHRA and CDR2 YSYEKL. Trimming left V 3 bases short and J 8 bases short, with 13 bases between. CDR3 length: 13 residues. CDR3 loop: CASSHVAGDGYTF. As DNA, the CDR3 is TGCGCCAGCAGCCACGTAGCTGGGGACGGCTACACCTTC.

V usage is TRBV5-4 and J usage is TRBJ2-1, with TRBD2 matching over 10 bases. The CDR3 loop spans 15 amino acids. Per germline, CDR1 SGHNT and CDR2 YYREEE (reference sequence). With V trimmed by 1 base and J by 9 bases, 7 bases remained unmatched. CDR3 residues: CASSLTGLADIEQFF. For the CDR3, the DNA is TGTGCCAGCAGCTTGACCGGACTAGCGGATATTGAGCAGTTCTTC.

CDR3 protein: CASSPGSGSYNEQFF. The CDR3 DNA reads TGTGCCAGCTCACCAGGTAGCGGGAGTTACAATGAGCAGTTCTTC. The chain joins TRBV18 to TRBJ2-1, with 9 nucleotides matching TRBD2. V shed 2 bases and J 4 bases; nucleotides not matched to a gene: 3. The CDR3 contains 15 residues. Germline values: CDR1 KGHSH, CDR2 LQKENI.

The V gene is TRBV28, the J gene TRBJ1-5, with D possibly TRBD1 on 6 matching bases. Germline assignment: CDR1 MDHEN and CDR2 SYDVKM. Trimming took 4 bases from V and 2 from J, leaving 15 bases between them. This CDR3 comprises 16 residues. CDR3 amino acids: CASSSPAAGGNQPQHF. CDR3 nucleotides: TGTGCCAGCAGTTCCCCCGCGGCAGGGGGCAATCAGCCCCAGCATTTT.

In nucleotides, the CDR3 is TGTGCCATCAGAGACAGGGTTAACACTGAAGCTTTCTTT. Translation gives CAIRDRVNTEAFF. The J gene is TRBJ1-1, the V gene TRBV10-3, with TRBD1 matching over 7 bases. Germline CDR1 is ENHRY and CDR2 is SYGVKD. The CDR3 runs 13 residues. V was clipped by 6 bases and J by 2 bases; unmatched bases: 3.

The chain uses TRBV15 and TRBJ2-3, with D possibly matching TRBD2 (5 bases). V dropped 0 bases and J dropped 2 bases, with 9 bases sitting between them. Germline CDR1 is LNHNV and CDR2 is YYDKDF (reference sequence). The CDR3 is 15 residues long. The CDR3 region is CATSRDRGYTDTQYF. The CDR3 DNA reads as TGTGCCACCAGCAGAGATCGGGGATACACAGATACGCAGTATTTT. Full variable domain (outside the CDR3, taken from reference TRBV15 and TRBJ2-3): DAMVIQNPRYQVTQFGKPVTLSCSQTLNHNVMYWYQQKSSQAPKLLFHYYDKDFNNEADTPDNFQSRRPNTSFCFLDIRSPGLGDTAMYLCATSRDRGYTDTQYFGPGTRLTVL.